The present entry profiles one TCR beta chain with its context. Other DNA sequences in this sample translate to the same CDR3. This record comes from a study of graft-versus-host responses after intestinal transplantation. TCRdb's table, derived via immunoSEQ multiplex PCR, lists solely in-frame clones and lacks some. The sample comprises some 2,500 clones, 28% of which are singletons, and 5% to 6% rests with the top ten. V lost 2 bases and J lost 7, with 9 bases in between. This CDR3 is 13 amino acids long. Germline V CDR1 and CDR2: MDHEN, SYDVKM. The sequence was obtained from a human patient who was an organ donor for intestinal transplantation. The sample consisted of alloreactive CD4+ T cells from a mixed lymphocyte reaction culture, taken before transplantation. Subset in this sample: CFSE-low proliferating T cells sorted from roughly six-day pre-transplant mixed lymphocyte reaction (GvH or HvG direction). This chain connects TRBV28 to TRBJ1-5; D unresolved. CDR3 bases: TGTGCCAGCAGTTTAATGGGCCCCCAGCCCCAGCATTTT. This codes for CASSLMGPQPQHF.